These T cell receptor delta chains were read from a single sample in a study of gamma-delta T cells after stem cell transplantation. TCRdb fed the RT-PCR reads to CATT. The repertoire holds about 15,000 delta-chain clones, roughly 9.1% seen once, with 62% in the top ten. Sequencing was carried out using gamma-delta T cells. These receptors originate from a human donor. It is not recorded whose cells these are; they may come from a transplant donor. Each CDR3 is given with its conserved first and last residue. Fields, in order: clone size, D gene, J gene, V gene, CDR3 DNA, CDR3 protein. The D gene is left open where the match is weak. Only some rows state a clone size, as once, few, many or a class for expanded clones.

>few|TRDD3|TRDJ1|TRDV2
TGTGCCTGTGACACCCTTCCTGGGGGACCCACAACGGTTGCCCACACCGATAAACTCATCTTT
CACDTLPGGPTTVAHTDKLIF
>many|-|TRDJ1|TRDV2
TGTGCCTGTGATCCGGGTAGCCGTCCCCGAGGGCTGGACGATAAACTCATCTTT
CACDPGSRPRGLDDKLIF
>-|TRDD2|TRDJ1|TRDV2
TGTGCCTGTGACACCGGACATATTCCTACGTCTCCTGGTCTCACTACGCGCTATACACTCATCTTT
CACDTGHIPTSPGLTTRYTLIF
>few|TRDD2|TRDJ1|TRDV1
TGTGCTATTGGGGACACTACTTCCTACAGGGGGGCTTACACCGATAAACTCATCTTT
CAIGDTTSYRGAYTDKLIF
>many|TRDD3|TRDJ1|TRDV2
TGTGCCTGTGACAATATGGGGGATACGGGCGATAAACTCATCTTT
CACDNMGDTGDKLIF
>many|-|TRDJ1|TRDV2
TGTGCCTGTGACTCCCGGGGGGAGAGAGGAGACACCGATAAACTCATCTTT
CACDSRGERGDTDKLIF
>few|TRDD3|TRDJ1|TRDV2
TGTGCCTGTGACACCGGTAGTAGGCGACTGGGGACGCGAATGGCCGATAAACTCATCTTT
CACDTGSRRLGTRMADKLIF
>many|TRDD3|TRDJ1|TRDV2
TGTGCCTGCGACGCCTTACTGGGGGATACCCCGAACACCGATAAACTCATCTTT
CACDALLGDTPNTDKLIF
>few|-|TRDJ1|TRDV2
TGTGCCTGTGACAGGCTATCTGTGGTATACGCGGGGGCCGATAAACTCATCTTT
CACDRLSVVYAGADKLIF
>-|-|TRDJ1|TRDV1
TGTGCTCTTGGGGAGACCAAATTCACCACACCTTACACCGGTAAACCCATCTTT
CALGETKFTTPYTGKPIF
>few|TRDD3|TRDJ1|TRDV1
TGTGCTCTTGGGGAAGGGCCGCAATTCCTGGGTATATACTGGGGGTCTCAGCTGTACACCGATAAACTCATCTTT
CALGEGPQFLGIYWGSQLYTDKLIF
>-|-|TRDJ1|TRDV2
TGTGCCTGTGACGTCCGGGTGGAGACTAGGGACACCGATAAACTCATCTTT
CACDVRVETRDTDKLIF
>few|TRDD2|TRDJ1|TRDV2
TGTGCCTGTGACACGCTTCCTACTCGTACTGTGTTCGCCGATAAACTCATCTTT
CACDTLPTRTVFADKLIF
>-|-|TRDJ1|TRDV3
TGTGCCCTCTCCTCCTACCTGGGGGATAAACTCATCTTT
CALSSYLGDKLIF
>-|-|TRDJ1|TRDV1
TGTGCTCTTGGGGAGATTTCGCTTGCCTGTGGGTACACCGATCACCTCATCTTT
CALGEISLACGYTDHLIF
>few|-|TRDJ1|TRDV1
TGTGCTATTGGGGAAACCTGTTGTACCAGCCGGGATTCCTCCCCGTACACCGATAAACTCATCTTT
CAIGETCCTSRDSSPYTDKLIF
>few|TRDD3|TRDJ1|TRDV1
TGTGCTCTTGGGGAAATTTCCTACCCCCTCCTACTGGGGGATACGCGATCTTACACCGATAAACTCATCTTT
CALGEISYPLLLGDTRSYTDKLIF
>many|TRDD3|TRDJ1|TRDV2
TGTGCCTGTGACCCTAGAAGGGGGGATACCGTCCGCCAGACCGATAAACTCATCTTT
CACDPRRGDTVRQTDKLIF
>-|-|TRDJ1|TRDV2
TGTGCCTGTGACATATTCCCCGTCGACGTGTATACCACCGACAAACTCATCTTT
CACDIFPVDVYTTDKLIF
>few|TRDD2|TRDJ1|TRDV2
TGTGCCTGTGACACCGGCAATCTTCCTACGTCTCCTGGGCTCCCTACGCGCGATACACTCATCTTT
CACDTGNLPTSPGLPTRDTLIF
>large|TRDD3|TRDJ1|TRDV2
TGTGCCTGTGACACCTTACTGGGGGATACGCAAACCGATAAACTCATCTTT
CACDTLLGDTQTDKLIF
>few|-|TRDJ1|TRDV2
TGTGCCTGTGACATCGTCACGTTATCGCCCCCGGGGACCACCGATAAACTCATCTTT
CACDIVTLSPPGTTDKLIF
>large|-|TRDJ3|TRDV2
TGTGCCTGTGACACCGTCGAGGAATCCAGCTCCTGGGACACCCGACAGATGTTTTTC
CACDTVEESSSWDTRQMFF
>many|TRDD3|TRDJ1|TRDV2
TGTGCCTGTGACACCGTGGGGGATCAAACCGATAACCTCATCTTT
CACDTVGDQTDNLIF
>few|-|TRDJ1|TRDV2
TGTGCCTGTGACACGATTGGGTGCCGACCGGGCTATAAACTCATCTTT
CACDTIGCRPGYKLIF
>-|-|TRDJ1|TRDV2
TGTGCCTGTGACACCCTCACAGTCCGTACTGAGTTCCCCCTTTACACCGCTAAACTCATCTTT
CACDTLTVRTEFPLYTAKLIF
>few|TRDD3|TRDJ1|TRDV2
TGTGCCTGTGACAGTAGGGGGGATACGAAAAAAAACACCGATAAACTCATCTTT
CACDSRGDTKKNTDKLIF
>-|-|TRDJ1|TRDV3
TGTGCCTTTAAGAGATCCATCCAAAGCTACACGTACTTGGTGATACATGGCACCGATAAACTCATCTTT
CAFKRSIQSYTYLVIHGTDKLIF
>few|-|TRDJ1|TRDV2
TGTGCCTGTGACACCAGAAGAGGGACTGGGTCCAGTTCCACCGATAAACTCATCTTT
CACDTRRGTGSSSTDKLIF
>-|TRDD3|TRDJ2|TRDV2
TGTGCCTGTGACACCTGGGGGATGCCAGCACAACACTTC
CACDTWGMPAQHF
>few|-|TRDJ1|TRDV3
TGTGCCTTGGTAGCTGGTGCTGATACGGTCTATAAACTCATCTTT
CALVAGADTVYKLIF
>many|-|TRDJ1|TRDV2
TGTGCCTGTGACTGGGGGGGGGAGACCCGAAACACCGATAAACTCATCTTT
CACDWGGETRNTDKLIF
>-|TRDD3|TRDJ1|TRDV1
TGTGCTCTTGGGGAACTGCTTAGCAGGGGGGATACGGGGGTGTACACCGATAAACTCATCTTT
CALGELLSRGDTGVYTDKLIF
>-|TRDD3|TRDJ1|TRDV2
TGTGCCTGTGACACATTGGGGGATCCTCTGACTTCCACCGATAAACTCATCTTT
CACDTLGDPLTSTDKLIF
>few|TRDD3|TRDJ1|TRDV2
TGTGCCTGCGACACTTTGGTCGTACTGGGGGACAAGGATAAACTCATCTTT
CACDTLVVLGDKDKLIF
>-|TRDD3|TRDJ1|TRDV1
TGTGCTCTTGGGGAGGGGGTTCCTAGTAGAGGGATACGCGAGAAAAACACCGATAAACTCATCTTT
CALGEGVPSRGIREKNTDKLIF
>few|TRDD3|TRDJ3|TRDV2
TGTGCCTGTGAACTAGTCCTGGGGGATACAAGCTCCTGTGACACCCGCCCGATGTTTTTC
CACELVLGDTSSCDTRPMFF
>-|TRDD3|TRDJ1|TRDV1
TGTGCTCTGACAGGGGACGGCCCCATGCCGACCATGGGGGAGCCCATCGAGACCGATAAACTCATCTTT
CALTGDGPMPTMGEPIETDKLIF
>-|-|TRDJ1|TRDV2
TGTGCCTGTGACACCCTCCATCTCGGACTGGTGACAAGATCTTACACAGATGAACTCATCTTT
CACDTLHLGLVTRSYTDELIF
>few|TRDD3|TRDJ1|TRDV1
TGTGCTCTTGGGGAAATTTCCTACCCCCTCCTACGGGGGGATACGAGGGGTAAACTCATCTTT
CALGEISYPLLRGDTRGKLIF